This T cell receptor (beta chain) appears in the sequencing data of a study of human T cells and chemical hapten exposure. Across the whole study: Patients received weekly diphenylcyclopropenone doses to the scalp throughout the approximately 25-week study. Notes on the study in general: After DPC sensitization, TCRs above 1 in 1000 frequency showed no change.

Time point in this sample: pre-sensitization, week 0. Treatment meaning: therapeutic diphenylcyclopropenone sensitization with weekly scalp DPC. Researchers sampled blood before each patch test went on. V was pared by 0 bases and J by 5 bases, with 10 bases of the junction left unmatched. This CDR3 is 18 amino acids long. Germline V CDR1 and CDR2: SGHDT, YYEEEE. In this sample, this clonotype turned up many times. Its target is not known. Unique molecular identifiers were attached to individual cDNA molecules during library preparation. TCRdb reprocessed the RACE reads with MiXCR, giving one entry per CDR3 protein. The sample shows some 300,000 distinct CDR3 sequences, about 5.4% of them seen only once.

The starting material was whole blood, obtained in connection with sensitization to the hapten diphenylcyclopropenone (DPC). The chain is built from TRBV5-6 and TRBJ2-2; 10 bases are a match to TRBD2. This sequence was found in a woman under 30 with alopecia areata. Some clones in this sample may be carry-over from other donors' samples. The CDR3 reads CASSLETGTSVGTGELFF. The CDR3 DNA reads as TGTGCCAGCAGCTTGGAGACCGGGACTAGCGTAGGAACCGGGGAGCTGTTTTTT.